A selection of T cell receptor beta chains follows, all from one sample in a study of blood T cells in healthy people across ages. TCRdb re-derived calls from the 5' RACE reads in MiXCR, one entry per CDR3 protein. The table includes more than 1.4 million distinct CDR3 sequences, 40% to 50% detected once. The sequenced sample consisted of blood. Receptor source: a woman aged 18-35 years in good health. Each CDR3 is given with its conserved first and last residue. D genes are given only for firm matches. Clone size appears in some rows only: once, few, many, or a class for an expanded clone.

cdr3_nt: TGCAGCGTTGTGCACTCCTACGAGCAGTACTTC
cdr3_aa: CSVVHSYEQYF
v_call: TRBV29-1
d_call: -
clone_size: -
j_call: TRBJ2-7

cdr3_nt: TGTGCCAGCAGTTACTCGGTTGATCGCCAGGGACTAGGGACCTCTGGGGCCAACGTCCTGACTTTC
cdr3_aa: CASSYSVDRQGLGTSGANVLTF
v_call: TRBV6-5
d_call: TRBD2
clone_size: -
j_call: TRBJ2-6

cdr3_nt: TGCGCCAGCAGCCCCCGGGGGCGCCCCACAGATACGCAGTATTTT
cdr3_aa: CASSPRGRPTDTQYF
v_call: TRBV5-1
d_call: -
clone_size: few
j_call: TRBJ2-3

cdr3_nt: TGTGCCAGCAGCCTAAGGGCAGGGGGCGACACTGAAGCTTTCTTT
cdr3_aa: CASSLRAGGDTEAFF
v_call: TRBV7-3
d_call: TRBD1
clone_size: few
j_call: TRBJ1-1

cdr3_nt: TGTGCCAGCAGTTACCAGGGCCCCGGGGGGAGCACTGAAGCTTTCTTT
cdr3_aa: CASSYQGPGGSTEAFF
v_call: TRBV6-5
d_call: -
clone_size: -
j_call: TRBJ1-1

cdr3_nt: TGTGCCAGCAGCTTAGCAACAGGTTCGGAGCAGTACTTC
cdr3_aa: CASSLATGSEQYF
v_call: TRBV7-6
d_call: -
clone_size: few
j_call: TRBJ2-5

cdr3_nt: TGTGCCAGCAAAAACAGGGACTACAATGAGCAGTTCTTC
cdr3_aa: CASKNRDYNEQFF
v_call: TRBV6-1
d_call: -
clone_size: -
j_call: TRBJ2-1

cdr3_nt: TGTGCCAGCAGCTTACCCATTAGGACTAGCTCTGGGGAGCAGTTCTTC
cdr3_aa: CASSLPIRTSSGEQFF
v_call: TRBV7-9
d_call: TRBD2
clone_size: -
j_call: TRBJ2-1

cdr3_nt: TGCAGTGCTGTTGACAGGGAAACTAACTATGGCTACACCTTC
cdr3_aa: CSAVDRETNYGYTF
v_call: TRBV20-1
d_call: TRBD1
clone_size: -
j_call: TRBJ1-2

cdr3_nt: TGTGCCAGCAGTTTGAGTCCCGGGGGAACAGATACGCAGTATTTT
cdr3_aa: CASSLSPGGTDTQYF
v_call: TRBV28
d_call: -
clone_size: -
j_call: TRBJ2-3

cdr3_nt: TGTGCCAGCAGTCAGGGGGCCCAGACAGATACGCAGTATTTT
cdr3_aa: CASSQGAQTDTQYF
v_call: TRBV6-1
d_call: TRBD1
clone_size: -
j_call: TRBJ2-3

cdr3_nt: TGTGCCATCAGTGAGTCCGGGGCTTATCAGCCCCAGCATTTT
cdr3_aa: CAISESGAYQPQHF
v_call: TRBV10-3
d_call: -
clone_size: few
j_call: TRBJ1-5

cdr3_nt: TGTACCAGCAGCCACCCCGGGGAAGGGACTAGCGGGAGGCGTGAGCAGTACTTC
cdr3_aa: CTSSHPGEGTSGRREQYF
v_call: TRBV4-2
d_call: TRBD2
clone_size: -
j_call: TRBJ2-7

cdr3_nt: TGTGCCAGCAGCCAAACAGGGGGGAACACTGAAGCTTTCTTT
cdr3_aa: CASSQTGGNTEAFF
v_call: TRBV4-2
d_call: TRBD1
clone_size: -
j_call: TRBJ1-1

cdr3_nt: TGCAGTGCTCCGCAGGCGTGGGAGCAGTACTTC
cdr3_aa: CSAPQAWEQYF
v_call: TRBV20-1
d_call: -
clone_size: -
j_call: TRBJ2-5

cdr3_nt: TGTGCCAGCAGTGTCGGAGGGACAGGGGGGTTCGGGGAGCTGTTTTTT
cdr3_aa: CASSVGGTGGFGELFF
v_call: TRBV2
d_call: TRBD1
clone_size: few
j_call: TRBJ2-2

cdr3_nt: TGTGCCAGCAGGGGTAGCGGAGCCTCCTGGGGCACCGGGGAGCTGTTTTTT
cdr3_aa: CASRGSGASWGTGELFF
v_call: TRBV6-1
d_call: -
clone_size: -
j_call: TRBJ2-2

cdr3_nt: TGTGCCAGCAGCTTAGAACTAGCGGCACAGCAGTTCTTC
cdr3_aa: CASSLELAAQQFF
v_call: TRBV11-2
d_call: TRBD2
clone_size: few
j_call: TRBJ2-1

cdr3_nt: TGTGCCAGCATCTTGGGAGGGCAAAACTATGGCTACACCTTC
cdr3_aa: CASILGGQNYGYTF
v_call: TRBV2
d_call: -
clone_size: -
j_call: TRBJ1-2

cdr3_nt: TGCAGTGCAACACTAGCGGGGCGACAAGAGACCCAGTACTTC
cdr3_aa: CSATLAGRQETQYF
v_call: TRBV20-1
d_call: TRBD2
clone_size: -
j_call: TRBJ2-5

cdr3_nt: TGCAGTGCCAGATCCGGGACTAGCGGGAGCACAGATACGCAGTATTTT
cdr3_aa: CSARSGTSGSTDTQYF
v_call: TRBV20-1
d_call: TRBD2
clone_size: -
j_call: TRBJ2-3

cdr3_nt: TGCGCCAGCAGCCGATATAACACTGGGAGCTCCTACGAGCAGTACTTC
cdr3_aa: CASSRYNTGSSYEQYF
v_call: TRBV5-1
d_call: -
clone_size: few
j_call: TRBJ2-7

cdr3_nt: TGCAGTGCCGGGACAAGACTCGACAATGAGCAGTTCTTC
cdr3_aa: CSAGTRLDNEQFF
v_call: TRBV20-1
d_call: -
clone_size: few
j_call: TRBJ2-1

cdr3_nt: TGCAGTGCTTCGCGGGACAGGGGGCCGAACAATGAGCAGTTCTTC
cdr3_aa: CSASRDRGPNNEQFF
v_call: TRBV20-1
d_call: TRBD1
clone_size: -
j_call: TRBJ2-1